The clone carrying this TCR beta chain was picked up a small number of times. Its antigen is not identified. Investigators reverse transcribed all isolated RNA, so they sequenced expressed TCRB transcripts. Some clones are missing from TCRdb's copy, which holds only in-frame ones; the method was immunoSEQ multiplex PCR. The top ten hold about 0.097% of the sample, which has hundreds of thousands of clones, less than 20% seen once. There are 14 residues in the CDR3. V lost 6 bases, J lost 8 bases, and 19 bases lay in between. Germline CDR1 LNHNV, CDR2 YYDKDF (reference sequence). The data were taken from a study of beta chain features in type 1 diabetes. Study results and limitations: Among patients with Type 1 diabetes, TCRB CDR3s were moderately but significantly shorter in every one of the four CD4+ subsets. It was not settled here whether HLA type affects TCRB rearrangement.

Donors contributed one heparinised blood draw apiece, averaging roughly 0.12 L. Sorting based on CD45RO/CCR7/CD25/CD127/CD95/CD27 separated CD4+ naive, central memory, regulatory and stem cell-like memory cells. The chain recombines TRBV15 with TRBJ1-1, with D perhaps TRBD1 (5 bases). The sequenced sample consisted of naive CD4+ T cells from blood. The clonotype originates from a man aged 18 to 29 in good health. CDR3 amino acids: CATRRDENMGEAFF. CDR3 bases: TGTGCCACCAGGCGGGACGAAAATATGGGGGAAGCTTTCTTT.